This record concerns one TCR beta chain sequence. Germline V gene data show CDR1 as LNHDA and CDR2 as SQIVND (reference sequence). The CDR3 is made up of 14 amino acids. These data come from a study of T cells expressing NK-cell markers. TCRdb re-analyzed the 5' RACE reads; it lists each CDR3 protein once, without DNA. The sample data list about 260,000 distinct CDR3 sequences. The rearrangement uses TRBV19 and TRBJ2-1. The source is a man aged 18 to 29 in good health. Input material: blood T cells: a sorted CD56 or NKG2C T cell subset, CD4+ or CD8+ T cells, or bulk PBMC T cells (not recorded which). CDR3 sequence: CASSIGAGSNEQFF.